The 17 T cell receptor beta chains below all came from one sample that was sequenced in a study of T cells in Graves' hyperthyroidism and ophthalmopathy. Amplification of TCR beta CDR3 regions was performed using RNA transcripts as template. A first-round RT-PCR of the TCR CDR3 used the HTBI primer set. TCRdb re-derived calls from the multiplex PCR reads in MiXCR, one entry per CDR3 protein. The data hold around 490,000 distinct CDR3 sequences, with just under 20% observed a single time. The specimen sequenced was blood. The receptors shown here come from a man in his forties with Graves' ophthalmopathy.

This clonotype was detected ten times or more. CDR3 loop: CASRGGGAGYTF. In DNA form, the CDR3 reads TGTGCCAGCAGAGGTGGGGGGGCCGGCTACACCTTC. The V gene is TRBV11-2, the J gene TRBJ1-2, with D possibly matching TRBD1 (6 bases). This CDR3 has 12 amino acids. Germline values: CDR1 SGHAT, CDR2 FQNNGV. Deletions cut 6 bases from V and 8 bases from J, with 13 bases between.

At least ten counts were recorded for this clonotype. The gene calls are TRBV7-9 and TRBJ2-7; a weak D match, TRBD1 (6 bases). Trimming left V 1 base short and J 7 bases short, with 8 bases between. The CDR3 extends over 12 amino acids. The germline CDR1 and CDR2 sequences are SEHNR and FQNEAQ (reference sequence). For the CDR3, the DNA is TGTGCCAGCAGCTTAGTTGGGACAGAGCAGTACTTC. It translates to CASSLVGTEQYF.

Worth noting for this clonotype: Just one base apart from a much larger clone, this may be a read error. The chain is built from TRBV2 and TRBJ2-1; D not certain. CDR3 length equals 11 residues. V was shortened by 7 bases and J by 6 bases, with 7 bases between the two germline ends. Germline lookup yields CDR1 SNHLY and CDR2 FYNNEI. DNA of the CDR3: TGTGCCAGCACCTATTTCAATGAGCAGTTCTTC. Translating it yields CASTYFNEQFF. Based on the CDR3 plus reference TRBV2 and TRBJ2-1, the full variable domain is EPEVTQTPSHQVTQMGQEVILRCVPISNHLYFYWYRQILGQKVEFLVSFYNNEISEKSEIFDDQFSVERPDGSNFTLKIRSTKLEDSAMYFCASTYFNEQFFGPGTRLTVL.

Ten or more counts support this clonotype. The CDR3 loop reads CSAREIGAVEQYF. CDR3 DNA sequence: TGCAGTGCTAGAGAAATCGGGGCAGTTGAGCAGTACTTC. This sequence joins TRBV20-1 and TRBJ2-7; tentatively, D is TRBD1 or TRBD2 (5 bases each). The CDR3 has 13 amino acids. V lost 0 bases and J 7 bases, leaving 13 bases between the germline ends. Germline CDR1 is DFQATT and CDR2 is SNEGSKA (reference sequence).

The CDR3 loop reads CASSLRQGRSLDTEAFF. CDR3 nucleotides: TGTGCCAGCAGTTTACGACAGGGCCGGAGTTTAGACACTGAAGCTTTCTTT. The genes are TRBV12-3 or TRBV12-4 and TRBJ1-1, with 7 bases that match TRBD1. V shed 2 bases and J 3 bases; nucleotides not matched to a gene: 12. CDR3 length equals 17 residues.

This clonotype was seen more than once but under ten times. The chain employs TRBV6-1 and TRBJ1-2; D possibly corresponds to TRBD1 (6 bases). Germline lookup yields CDR1 MNHNS and CDR2 SASEGT. This CDR3 is built from 17 residues. Trimming left V 5 bases short and J 7 bases short, with 26 bases between. Here the CDR3 reads CASSPLTGLAGVVGYTF. For the CDR3, the DNA is TGTGCCAGCAGTCCGTTAACAGGGCTCGCGGGTGTAGTTGGCTACACCTTC.

This clonotype was detected ten times or more. This chain connects TRBV2 to TRBJ2-7; D is uncertain. V gave up 6 bases and J gave up 4 bases, with 4 bases separating them. The CDR3 length is 10 residues. Germline V gene sequence: CDR1 SNHLY, CDR2 FYNNEI. CDR3 nucleotide sequence: TGTGCCAGCAGCCATTACGAGCAGTACTTC. Protein product: CASSHYEQYF.

This rearrangement joins TRBV7-6 to TRBJ2-3, with a tentative D call TRBD2 (5 bases). This CDR3 region has 15 residues. The ends were cut back, 5 bases at V and 2 bases at J, with 14 bases in the middle. Germline CDR1 SGHVS, CDR2 FNYEAQ. CDR3 protein: CASSPPGVFTDTQYF. In DNA, the CDR3 is TGTGCCAGCAGCCCCCCCGGGGTCTTCACAGATACGCAGTATTTT.

V is TRBV7-2 and J is TRBJ1-2; TRBD1 matches at 9 bases. J lost 12 bases, V lost 0 bases, and 5 bases had no gene match. This CDR3 region has 13 residues. Germline V gene sequence: CDR1 SGHTA, CDR2 FQGNSA. CDR3 DNA sequence: TGTGCCAGCAGCTTAGCGACAGGGGGACGGCACACCTTC. It is translated as CASSLATGGRHTF.

V and J are TRBV5-1 and TRBJ2-7, with unresolved D. Per the germline V gene, CDR1 is SGHRS and CDR2 is YFSETQ. The CDR3 totals 16 residues. V was trimmed by 1 base and J by 5 bases, leaving 19 bases between them. In nucleotides, the CDR3 is TGCGCCAGCAGCTTGCGAACCTCGTCCCCAACCCACGAGCAGTACTTC. Translated: CASSLRTSSPTHEQYF.

This clonotype was seen at least ten times. This chain joins TRBV7-2 and TRBJ2-1, with 7 bases lining up with TRBD1. In germline, CDR1 is SGHTA, CDR2 FQGNSA. The CDR3 covers 17 residues. V shed 3 bases, J shed 0 bases, and the junction held 8 bases outside the gene matches. The CDR3 loop is CASSFPTGQGSYNEQFF. CDR3 sequence (DNA): TGTGCCAGCAGCTTTCCGACAGGGCAGGGCTCCTACAATGAGCAGTTCTTC.

This sequence joins TRBV20-1 and TRBJ2-3; D remains ambiguous. V lost 1 base, J lost 4 bases, and 6 bases lay in between. The length of the CDR3 is 12 residues. The germline V gene has CDR1 DFQATT and CDR2 SNEGSKA (reference sequence). CDR3 sequence: CSARVVADTQYF. The CDR3 DNA sequence: TGCAGTGCTAGAGTTGTTGCAGATACGCAGTATTTT.

This chain joins TRBV27 and TRBJ1-6, with D possibly being TRBD1 (5 bases). The CDR3 is 14 amino acids. In germline, CDR1 is MNHEY, CDR2 SMNVEV (reference sequence). V lost 3 bases, J lost 9 bases, and 12 bases lay in between. CDR3 amino acids: CASSFGQGFSPLHF. As DNA, the CDR3 is TGTGCCAGCAGTTTTGGGCAGGGATTTTCACCCCTCCACTTT.

The chain links TRBV7-6 to TRBJ1-6; D possibly corresponds to TRBD1 (5 bases). Germline V CDR1 and CDR2: SGHVS, FNYEAQ. This CDR3 is 14 amino acids long. V lost 5 bases and J 11 bases, leaving 16 bases between the germline ends. In DNA form, the CDR3 reads TGTGCCAGCAGCGGCGGCGACAGACCCACACCCCTCCACTTT. This translates into CASSGGDRPTPLHF.

This clonotype turned up a few times. The J gene is TRBJ1-4, the V gene TRBV4-1, with a possible D match to TRBD1 (5 bases). The CDR3 loop spans 17 amino acids. Trimming left V 0 bases short and J 4 bases short, with 15 bases between. CDR1 MGHRA and CDR2 YSYEKL come from the germline V gene. CDR3 amino acids: CASSQDQRQTLNEKLFF. For the CDR3, the DNA is TGCGCCAGCAGCCAAGATCAGCGACAGACCCTTAATGAAAAACTGTTTTTT.

The rearrangement uses TRBV7-9 and TRBJ2-3; TRBD1 or TRBD2 may be the D gene (5 bases each). Germline V CDR1 and CDR2: SEHNR, FQNEAQ (reference sequence). V shed 4 bases and J shed 5 bases, with 16 bases lying between them. This CDR3 has 15 amino acids. CDR3 region: CASSYSRGVVDTQYF. CDR3 DNA sequence: TGTGCCAGCAGCTATAGTCGAGGGGTTGTAGATACGCAGTATTTT.

Ten or more counts support this clonotype. The J gene is TRBJ1-1, the V gene TRBV28; no clear D. The CDR3 contains 14 residues. Germline CDR1 reads MDHEN; CDR2 reads SYDVKM. V lost 6 bases to trimming and J lost 4 bases, with 15 bases between them. The CDR3 loop is CASRINTKGTEAFF. CDR3 in DNA: TGTGCCAGCAGGATTAACACGAAGGGCACTGAAGCTTTCTTT.